This TCR beta chain was recovered during a study of blood T cell repertoires in COVID-19. V gave up 4 bases and J gave up 0 bases; unmatched junction bases: 12. Germline V gene lookup returns CDR1 LGHNA and CDR2 YSLEER. The CDR3 length is 18 residues. Produced via immunoSEQ multiplex PCR; TCRdb's table is partial and in-frame only. This sample yields 50,000 to 70,000 clones, of which 84% are seen a single time; roughly a sixth belongs to the top ten. This sequence was found in a man in his 70s with active COVID-19. Source material: peripheral blood. J is TRBJ2-3 and V is TRBV4-3; 8 bases are shared with TRBD1. The CDR3 sequence: CASSPYKTGDSSTDTQYF. The DNA for the CDR3 is TGCGCCAGCAGCCCGTACAAGACAGGGGACTCTAGCACAGATACGCAGTATTTT.